The next 18 T cell receptor beta chains were all read from a single sample in a study of blood T cell repertoires in COVID-19. Sequencing used immunoSEQ multiplex PCR; TCRdb keeps in-frame clones, though not all of them. The sample includes some 240,000 clones, about four fifths of them seen just once. Source material: peripheral blood. The receptors stem from a woman at least 80 years old with acute or convalescent COVID-19.

CDR3 sequence: CASSHKGSGVSPLHF. CDR3 in DNA: TGTGCCAGCAGTCACAAGGGCTCAGGGGTATCACCCCTCCACTTT. The rearrangement joins TRBV3-1 (or the pseudogene TRBV3-2) to TRBJ1-6; maybe TRBD1 (6 bases). Germline V gene lookup returns CDR1 LGHDT and CDR2 YNNKEL (reference sequence). This CDR3 region has 15 residues. V shed 6 bases and J shed 10 bases, with 19 bases lying between them.

The chain uses TRBV7-9 and TRBJ2-3, with D tentatively TRBD2 (5 bases). Trimming took 4 bases from V and 6 from J, leaving 14 bases between them. CDR1 and CDR2 (germline): SEHNR, FQNEAQ (reference sequence). This CDR3 spans 14 amino acids. This CDR3 is CASSSSSTGDTQYF. In nucleotides, the CDR3 is TGTGCCAGCAGCTCCAGCTCGACGGGGGATACGCAGTATTTT. Variable domain in full (rest from reference TRBV7-9 and TRBJ2-3): DTGVSQNPRHKITKRGQNVTFRCDPISEHNRLYWYRQTLGQGPEFLTYFQNEAQLEKSRLLSDRFSAERPKGSFSTLEIQRTEQGDSAMYLCASSSSSTGDTQYFGPGTRLTVL.

This clone was recorded once. The chain combines TRBV6-2 or TRBV6-3 with TRBJ2-3, with D unresolved. V was cut by 1 base and J by 0 bases, with 5 bases left in between. The CDR3 extends over 14 amino acids. Germline values: CDR1 MNHEY, CDR2 SVGEGT. The CDR3 bases are TGTGCCAGCAGTTACTGGCAGAGCACAGATACGCAGTATTTT. Residues: CASSYWQSTDTQYF.

The gene calls are TRBV10-3 and TRBJ2-2; a weak D match, TRBD1 (5 bases). Trimming removed 7 bases from V and 5 bases from J, with 17 bases in between. The V gene's germline CDR1 is ENHRY and CDR2 SYGVKD. The CDR3 length is 15 residues. The CDR3 DNA reads as TGTGCCATCATGGTGACAGACGACCTAACCGGGGAGCTGTTTTTT. This gives the protein CAIMVTDDLTGELFF.

The chain is built from TRBV3-1 (or the pseudogene TRBV3-2) and TRBJ2-1; 13 nucleotides agree with TRBD2. Looked up from germline, CDR1 is LGHDT and CDR2 is YNNKEL (reference sequence). Trimming took 3 bases from V and 0 from J; bases not matched to a gene: 2. This CDR3 comprises 17 residues. The CDR3 DNA reads TGTGCCAGCAGCCAGACTAGCGGGGGGAGCTCCTACAATGAGCAGTTCTTC. Protein: CASSQTSGGSSYNEQFF.

In this sample, this clone turned up once. The chain links TRBV19 to TRBJ2-7; 8 bases are shared with TRBD1. Germline-derived CDR1 and CDR2 are LNHDA and SQIVND (reference sequence). J lost 4 bases, V lost 6 bases, and 8 bases had no gene match. This CDR3 is 14 amino acids long. CDR3 protein: CASSRTGKRYEQYF. The DNA for the CDR3 is TGTGCCAGTAGCCGGACAGGGAAGAGGTACGAGCAGTACTTC. The variable domain in full, completed from reference TRBV19 and TRBJ2-7, reads DGGITQSPKYLFRKEGQNVTLSCEQNLNHDAMYWYRQDPGQGLRLIYYSQIVNDFQKGDIAEGYSVSREKKESFPLTVTSAQKNPTAFYLCASSRTGKRYEQYFGPGTRLTVT.

The V and J genes are TRBV5-4 and TRBJ1-6, with D perhaps matching TRBD1 (6 bases). Trimming shortened V by 6 bases and J by 9 bases, and 16 bases separated the two germline ends. Germline V gives CDR1 SGHNT, CDR2 YYREEE (reference sequence). This CDR3 region has 14 residues. The CDR3 DNA reads as TGTGCCAGCACCGTTAACAGGGATGGTTCACCCCTCCACTTT. Translated, it gives CASTVNRDGSPLHF.

V and J are TRBV5-4 and TRBJ2-2; 10 nucleotides align to TRBD1. In germline, CDR1 is SGHNT, CDR2 YYREEE (reference sequence). CDR3 length equals 16 residues. Germline trimming cut 0 bases from V and 1 base from J; bases unmatched to any gene: 0. CDR3 nucleotides: TGTGCCAGCAGCTTGGGGGACAGGGGGAACACCGGGGAGCTGTTTTTT. It encodes CASSLGDRGNTGELFF. The full variable domain, rest sourced from reference TRBV5-4 and TRBJ2-2, is ETGVTQSPTHLIKTRGQQVTLRCSSQSGHNTVSWYQQALGQGPQFIFQYYREEENGRGNFPPRFSGLQFPNYSSELNVNALELDDSALYLCASSLGDRGNTGELFFGEGSRLTVL.

This chain links TRBV18 with TRBJ1-1; TRBD1 might be the D (5 bases). The CDR3 has 13 residues. Germline CDR1 reads KGHSH; CDR2 reads LQKENI. V was cut by 8 bases and J by 0 bases, with 10 bases left in between. In DNA form, the CDR3 reads TGTGCCAGCACTGGGGGGTTGAACACTGAAGCTTTCTTT. Translation gives CASTGGLNTEAFF.

The genes are TRBV15 and TRBJ1-1; TRBD1 matches 8 bases. The CDR3 consists of 14 residues. Germline trimming cut 8 bases from V and 3 bases from J; bases unmatched to any gene: 8. The germline V gene has CDR1 LNHNV and CDR2 YYDKDF (reference sequence). The CDR3 region is CATAAGGTYTEAFF. The CDR3 bases are TGTGCCACCGCGGCAGGGGGCACGTACACTGAAGCTTTCTTT.

The chain couples TRBV3-1 (or the pseudogene TRBV3-2) to TRBJ1-3, with D hard to call. Germline V gene lookup returns CDR1 LGHDT and CDR2 YNNKEL (reference sequence). V gave up 0 bases and J gave up 1 base, with 10 bases separating them. The CDR3 is made up of 16 amino acids. Written as DNA, the CDR3 is TGTGCCAGCAGCCAAGATCCTTCGGGGTCTGGAAACACCATATATTTT. Translation: CASSQDPSGSGNTIYF.

This clone appeared once. The rearrangement joins TRBV6-5 to TRBJ2-1, with D perhaps TRBD1 (6 bases). The V end was cut by 6 bases, the J end by 1 base, with 10 bases between. This CDR3 region has 14 residues. Germline V lookup: CDR1 MNHEY, CDR2 SVGAGI. The CDR3 here is CASRMRGSYNEQFF. In nucleotides, the CDR3 is TGTGCCAGCAGAATGAGGGGGTCCTACAATGAGCAGTTCTTC.

This clone was counted once. The chain is built from TRBV28 and TRBJ2-2; 7 nucleotides align to TRBD2. Germline lookup yields CDR1 MDHEN and CDR2 SYDVKM. The CDR3 loop spans 16 amino acids. Trimming took 6 bases from V and 5 from J; bases not matched to a gene: 12. Here the CDR3 DNA reads TGTGCCAGCAGCCGGCAGCGGGGCCTAGCGACCGGGGAGCTGTTTTTT. Encoded protein: CASSRQRGLATGELFF.

The chain has TRBV18 and TRBJ1-2; D call uncertain. Germline V CDR1 and CDR2: KGHSH, LQKENI. The CDR3 consists of 13 residues. V dropped 3 bases and J dropped 4 bases, with 9 bases sitting between them. The CDR3 nucleotides read TGTGCCAGCTCACCTCCCCTCCCCTATGGCTACACCTTC. Amino acids: CASSPPLPYGYTF.

The V call is TRBV14, the J call TRBJ1-2; D is unclear. V was cut by 8 bases and J by 9 bases, with 19 bases left in between. The CDR3 has 13 residues. Germline values: CDR1 SGHDN, CDR2 FVKESK. CDR3 loop: CASCIEGHFCYTF. CDR3 in DNA: TGTGCCAGCTGCATTGAGGGCCATTTTTGCTACACCTTC.

V is TRBV2 and J is TRBJ2-7, with D possibly TRBD1 on 6 matching bases. Germline V gene lookup returns CDR1 SNHLY and CDR2 FYNNEI. The CDR3 has 12 residues. Trimming shortened V by 7 bases and J by 4 bases, and 11 bases separated the two germline ends. CDR3 loop: CASKGTRYEQYF. In DNA form, the CDR3 reads TGTGCCAGCAAGGGGACAAGGTACGAGCAGTACTTC.

The V and J genes are TRBV28 and TRBJ2-3, with 10 positions matching TRBD2. The V gene end was trimmed by 1 base and the J gene end by 5 bases; junction bases not matched to a gene: 6. The length of the CDR3 is 16 residues. Looked up from germline, CDR1 is MDHEN and CDR2 is SYDVKM. The chain's CDR3 is CASSLSSGGVQDTQYF. The CDR3 bases are TGTGCCAGCAGTTTATCTAGCGGGGGCGTTCAAGATACGCAGTATTTT.

This chain connects TRBV19 to TRBJ1-1; 7 nucleotides line up with TRBD1. V shed 7 bases and J 1 base; nucleotides not matched to a gene: 3. The germline V gene has CDR1 LNHDA and CDR2 SQIVND (reference sequence). The CDR3 consists of 13 residues. CDR3 nucleotides: TGTGCCAGTATAGGGGGCAGGAACACTGAAGCTTTCTTT. The encoded protein is CASIGGRNTEAFF.